This entry describes one TCR beta chain. Measured with immunoSEQ multiplex PCR; TCRdb has only the in-frame clones, and not every one. Of about 250,000 clones in the sample, about 80% were seen once. This sample is drawn from a study of blood T cell repertoires in COVID-19. For the study at large: Spain, Italy and the United States supplied samples that represented acute and convalescent COVID-19. T cells, B-cell-depleted T cells, or PBMCs provided the cDNA or gDNA that served as material.

Germline V lookup: CDR1 MNHNS, CDR2 SASEGT. Trimming shortened V by 1 base and J by 3 bases, and 9 bases separated the two germline ends. The CDR3 runs 14 residues. The clonotype originates from a man older than 75 with acute or convalescent COVID-19. Sequenced sample: peripheral blood. V usage is TRBV6-1 and J usage is TRBJ1-2, with D perhaps matching TRBD1 (6 bases). The CDR3 here is CASSEVTGYYGYTF. For the CDR3, the DNA is TGTGCCAGCAGTGAAGTTACAGGGTACTATGGCTACACCTTC.